The 25 T cell receptor beta chains in this list originate from one sample, sequenced in a study of early T cells in non-severe SARS-CoV-2 infection. TCRdb reprocessed the 5' RACE reads via MiXCR and lists one record per CDR3 protein. Of tens of thousands of distinct CDR3 sequences listed, roughly 5% are singletons. Sequencing input: whole blood. The receptors shown here come from an adult who was a healthcare worker with PCR-confirmed SARS-CoV-2 infection or an uninfected control (not recorded which).

This clonotype was counted at least ten times. This chain links TRBV2 with TRBJ2-1; D is perhaps TRBD2 (6 bases). This CDR3 has 15 residues. V lost 6 bases, J lost 4 bases, and 16 bases lay in between. Per germline, CDR1 SNHLY and CDR2 FYNNEI. The CDR3 region is CASRPTGSYYNEQFF. The CDR3 DNA sequence: TGTGCCAGCAGGCCAACCGGGAGCTATTACAATGAGCAGTTCTTC. The complete variable domain, with remaining parts taken from reference TRBV2 and TRBJ2-1, reads EPEVTQTPSHQVTQMGQEVILRCVPISNHLYFYWYRQILGQKVEFLVSFYNNEISEKSEIFDDQFSVERPDGSNFTLKIRSTKLEDSAMYFCASRPTGSYYNEQFFGPGTRLTVL.

This clonotype was observed a few times. This rearrangement joins TRBV12-3 or TRBV12-4 to TRBJ1-4; weak D call: TRBD1 (5 bases). The CDR3 is made up of 14 amino acids. V was pared by 7 bases and J by 8 bases, with 17 bases between. CDR3 amino acids: CASTGPGFGEKLFF. CDR3 nucleotides: TGTGCCAGCACCGGTCCAGGGTTTGGAGAAAAACTGTTTTTT.

There are many counts of this clonotype. The chain combines TRBV20-1 with TRBJ2-1; D gene ambiguous. Germline CDR1 DFQATT, CDR2 SNEGSKA (reference sequence). This CDR3 region has 14 residues. Trimming left V 1 base short and J 6 bases short, with 13 bases between. In nucleotides, the CDR3 is TGCAGTGCTAGAGTTTTCGGAGCAGGCAATGAGCAGTTCTTC. Translation: CSARVFGAGNEQFF.

The J gene is TRBJ2-2, the V gene TRBV28; 12 bases map to TRBD2. Trimming at V came to 5 bases and at J to 3 bases, leaving 4 bases not matched to a gene. The germline V gene encodes CDR1 MDHEN and CDR2 SYDVKM. The length of the CDR3 is 16 residues. This CDR3 is CASSITSGRYTGELFF. Written as DNA, the CDR3 is TGTGCCAGCAGTATTACTAGCGGGAGGTACACCGGGGAGCTGTTTTTT.

This clonotype was detected ten times or more. The gene calls are TRBV18 and TRBJ2-2; D is perhaps TRBD1 (6 bases). The CDR3 is made up of 19 amino acids. V dropped 0 bases and J dropped 2 bases, with 19 bases sitting between them. From germline, CDR1 is KGHSH and CDR2 LQKENI. The CDR3 DNA is TGTGCCAGCTCACCACCGGTCTCACAGGGACCGAGAAACACCGGGGAGCTGTTTTTT. This gives the protein CASSPPVSQGPRNTGELFF.

This chain links TRBV20-1 with TRBJ2-2, with 8 positions matching TRBD2. This CDR3 comprises 16 residues. Germline V gene lookup returns CDR1 DFQATT and CDR2 SNEGSKA (reference sequence). Germline trimming cut 0 bases from V and 5 bases from J; bases unmatched to any gene: 8. The CDR3 here is CSARDLTGGQTGELFF. CDR3 nucleotide sequence: TGCAGTGCTAGAGATCTGACGGGAGGGCAAACCGGGGAGCTGTTTTTT.

This clonotype occurred many times. The chain employs TRBV7-8 and TRBJ2-1; D gene unclear. Trimming stripped 6 bases from V and 10 bases from J, with 19 bases between. The CDR3 extends over 14 amino acids. Germline assignment: CDR1 SGHVS and CDR2 FQNEAQ. The CDR3 sequence: CASSLATATREQFF. The CDR3 nucleotides read TGTGCCAGCAGTTTGGCGACGGCCACCCGCGAGCAGTTCTTC.

Ten or more counts support this clonotype. The V and J genes are TRBV13 and TRBJ2-7, with D perhaps TRBD1 (5 bases). The germline V gene has CDR1 PRHDT and CDR2 FYEKMQ (reference sequence). V dropped 0 bases and J dropped 2 bases, with 8 bases sitting between them. This CDR3 has 14 residues. The CDR3 loop is CASSLGTATYEQYV. DNA of the CDR3: TGTGCCAGCAGCTTAGGGACAGCTACCTACGAGCAGTACGTC.

This clonotype was seen a handful of times. CDR3 coding DNA: TGCAGTGCTACGACAGGGTACACTGAAGCTTTCTTT. Protein sequence: CSATTGYTEAFF. This sequence joins TRBV20-1 and TRBJ1-1; the match to TRBD1 covers 7 bases. The germline gives CDR1 DFQATT, CDR2 SNEGSKA (reference sequence). The CDR3 is 12 residues long. V was clipped by 4 bases and J by 3 bases; unmatched bases: 2.

The chain couples TRBV28 to TRBJ2-5; 7 bases are shared with TRBD2. The CDR3 contains 15 residues. The germline V gene encodes CDR1 MDHEN and CDR2 SYDVKM. V shed 1 base, J shed 3 bases, and the junction held 5 bases outside the gene matches. For the CDR3, the DNA is TGTGCCAGCAGTTTATATTCTCTAGCGGAAGAGACCCAGTACTTC. Translating gives CASSLYSLAEETQYF. The entire variable domain, with the rest obtained from reference TRBV28 and TRBJ2-5, is as follows: DVKVTQSSRYLVKRTGEKVFLECVQDMDHENMFWYRQDPGLGLRLIYFSYDVKMKEKGDIPEGYSVSREKKERFSLILESASTNQTSMYLCASSLYSLAEETQYFGPGTRLLVL.

This clonotype was detected a few times. The chain is built from TRBV27 and TRBJ2-1, with D possibly TRBD1 on 8 matching bases. The ends were cut back, 4 bases at V and 15 bases at J, with 28 bases in the middle. The CDR3 contains 16 residues. The germline V gene encodes CDR1 MNHEY and CDR2 SMNVEV (reference sequence). The CDR3: CASSSETTGERELAFF. The CDR3 nucleotides read TGTGCCAGCAGTTCAGAGACGACAGGGGAGCGGGAATTGGCGTTCTTC.

This clonotype was counted at least ten times. V usage is TRBV29-1 and J usage is TRBJ2-7; D is uncertain. The V end was cut by 5 bases, the J end by 5 bases, with 10 bases between. The CDR3 covers 11 residues. Looked up from germline, CDR1 is SQVTM and CDR2 is ANQGSEA. The CDR3 is CSVLNGNEQYF. For the CDR3, the DNA is TGCAGCGTTCTCAACGGAAACGAGCAGTACTTC.

This chain uses TRBV4-3 with TRBJ2-3; 9 bases line up with TRBD2. J was trimmed by 1 base and V by 5 bases; bases with no gene match: 10. The CDR3 covers 17 residues. Germline CDR1 reads LGHNA; CDR2 reads YSLEER. The CDR3: CASSGRAGGPGTDTQYF. CDR3 DNA sequence: TGCGCCAGCAGCGGGCGAGCGGGAGGCCCAGGCACAGATACGCAGTATTTT.

The chain links TRBV10-2 to TRBJ1-5, with D maybe TRBD1 (5 bases). The germline gives CDR1 WSHSY, CDR2 SAAADI. V was shortened by 6 bases and J by 9 bases, with 21 bases between the two germline ends. The CDR3 sequence is 15 residues long. The CDR3 loop is CASSALDGGRWPQHF. CDR3 sequence (DNA): TGCGCCAGCAGCGCCCTTGACGGGGGACGTTGGCCCCAGCATTTT.

The V call is TRBV12-3 or TRBV12-4, the J call TRBJ1-1; 8 bases are shared with TRBD1. This CDR3 is built from 14 residues. Losses at the gene ends were 7 bases for V and 1 base for J; bases not matched to a gene: 5. Written as DNA, the CDR3 is TGTGCCAGCACCCCGACAGGGGCGAACACTGAAGCTTTCTTT. Residues: CASTPTGANTEAFF.

This clonotype was counted many times. The chain joins TRBV24-1 to TRBJ2-1, with D unclear. Trimming left V 6 bases short and J 4 bases short, with 3 bases between. CDR3 length: 11 residues. Germline CDR1 and CDR2: KGHDR and SFDVKD. The CDR3 sequence: CATSLYNEQFF. The DNA of the CDR3 is TGTGCCACCAGTTTATACAATGAGCAGTTCTTC.

The table lists this clonotype with many counts. The chain carries TRBV18 and TRBJ2-5; TRBD1 matches at 10 bases. There are 16 residues in the CDR3. The J segment lost 4 bases and the V segment lost 2 bases, leaving 7 bases of the junction unmatched. Germline lookup yields CDR1 KGHSH and CDR2 LQKENI. CDR3 sequence (DNA): TGTGCCAGCTCACCAAACCGGGACAGGGGAGGAGAGACCCAGTACTTC. This encodes CASSPNRDRGGETQYF. The full variable domain, with the rest looked up from reference TRBV18 and TRBJ2-5, is NAGVMQNPRHLVRRRGQEARLRCSPMKGHSHVYWYRQLPEEGLKFMVYLQKENIIDESGMPKERFSAEFPKEGPSILRIQQVVRGDSAAYFCASSPNRDRGGETQYFGPGTRLLVL.

The table lists this clonotype with many counts. One end of the junction fails to match germline, which may point to a read error. The chain uses TRBV12-5 and TRBJ2-2; D is unclear. Looked up from germline, CDR1 is LGHNT and CDR2 is FRNRAP. The CDR3 is 15 amino acids. The CDR3 nucleotides are TGTGCTAGTGGTTTGGTACAAACGAACATCGGGGAGCTGTTTTTT. Its translation is CASGLVQTNIGELFF.

This clonotype was seen at least ten times. The chain carries TRBV28 and TRBJ2-7; D unclear. The germline V and J ends were trimmed by 0 bases and 3 bases, with 12 bases remaining between them. The CDR3 contains 15 residues. Germline loops: CDR1 MDHEN, CDR2 SYDVKM. The CDR3 nucleotides are TGTGCCAGCAGTTTATGGGCTAGTGGCGTCTACGAGCAGTACTTC. It codes for CASSLWASGVYEQYF.

The V gene is TRBV11-2, the J gene TRBJ2-1; TRBD2 aligns across 10 bases. V was pared by 0 bases and J by 15 bases, with 5 bases of the junction left unmatched. The CDR3 has 13 residues. CDR1 is SGHAT, CDR2 FQNNGV, per germline. CDR3 amino acids: CASSLDPSGRVFF. CDR3 DNA sequence: TGTGCCAGCAGCTTAGATCCGAGCGGGAGGGTGTTCTTC.

The table lists this clonotype with a few counts. V and J are TRBV7-2 and TRBJ2-7; weak D call: TRBD1 (6 bases). Germline CDR1 reads SGHTA; CDR2 reads FQGNSA. This CDR3 is built from 13 residues. V lost 1 base, J lost 2 bases, and 6 bases lay in between. This CDR3 is CASSLGTAYEQYF. CDR3 bases: TGTGCCAGCAGCTTAGGGACAGCCTACGAGCAGTACTTC.

This clonotype turned up a few times. At one boundary the junction diverges from the germline segment, which might be a read error. The gene calls are TRBV7-7 and TRBJ2-5; 9 bases match TRBD1. CDR3 length: 15 residues. Germline CDR1 and CDR2: SSHAT and FNYEAQ (reference sequence). The CDR3 coding sequence is TGTGCTAGCAGCACAGGGGGCCCCGGGAAAGAGACCCAGTACTTC. Translation gives CASSTGGPGKETQYF.

This clonotype showed up many times. This chain uses TRBV5-1 with TRBJ2-1; possible D gene TRBD2, 6 bases. Trimming left V 0 bases short and J 10 bases short, with 11 bases between. Germline V gene sequence: CDR1 SGHRS, CDR2 YFSETQ. This CDR3 region has 13 residues. The CDR3 region is CASSLGLDGEQFF. CDR3 DNA: TGCGCCAGCAGCTTGGGACTAGACGGCGAGCAGTTCTTC.

The chain uses TRBV19 and TRBJ2-1; a weak D match, TRBD1 (7 bases). The germline CDR1 and CDR2 sequences are LNHDA and SQIVND (reference sequence). The CDR3 has 15 residues. The ends were cut back, 5 bases at V and 5 bases at J, with 16 bases in the middle. The CDR3 here is CASSDRVGGNNEQFF. The CDR3 coding sequence is TGTGCCAGTAGTGACAGGGTTGGGGGGAACAATGAGCAGTTCTTC. Based on the CDR3 plus reference TRBV19 and TRBJ2-1, the full variable domain is DGGITQSPKYLFRKEGQNVTLSCEQNLNHDAMYWYRQDPGQGLRLIYYSQIVNDFQKGDIAEGYSVSREKKESFPLTVTSAQKNPTAFYLCASSDRVGGNNEQFFGPGTRLTVL.

This clonotype was recorded at least ten times. Written as DNA, the CDR3 is TGCGCCAGCTCACACAGCGTCCCTAATGAAAAACTGTTTTTT. This sequence encodes CASSHSVPNEKLFF. The chain uses TRBV5-1 and TRBJ1-4; D uncertain. V was cut by 7 bases and J by 3 bases, with 13 bases left in between. This CDR3 contains 14 residues. Per the germline V gene, CDR1 is SGHRS and CDR2 is YFSETQ.